This T cell receptor beta chain appears in the sequencing data of a study of blood T cell repertoires in COVID-19. V gave up 5 bases and J gave up 2 bases, with 16 bases separating them. The CDR3 sequence is 15 residues long. Germline V gene data show CDR1 as SQVTM and CDR2 as ANQGSEA. This clone came up once. Only in-frame clones appear in the TCRdb table, and some are missing; sequencing was by immunoSEQ multiplex PCR. The sample carries about 270,000 clones, more than 85% recorded once. The genes are TRBV29-1 and TRBJ1-5; tentatively, D is TRBD1 (6 bases). This TCR was recovered from a man in his forties who had been exposed to COVID-19. Sequencing input: PBMCs or T cells enriched from blood (not recorded which). As DNA, the CDR3 is TGCAGCGTTTCGGGGGGGGGCGGAGGCAATCAGCCCCAGCATTTT. It translates to CSVSGGGGGNQPQHF.